This TCR beta chain was identified during a study of human T cells and chemical hapten exposure (dated by TCRdb to about 2021). Background for the entire study: For sensitization, 2% DPC in acetone was applied to an approximately 2 cm by approximately 2 cm area of upper inner arm skin. Patch testing was performed on the upper back with Finn chambers containing 0.01% DPC, and the patch tests were scored after 6 days according to International Contact Dermatitis Research Group standards. The mostly female patient cohort included alopecia areata with under or over 50% scalp involvement, alopecia totalis and alopecia universalis. Libraries were pooled for sequencing, and variation in per-sample TCR yields was attributed mainly to small differences in library volumes within the pool. Throughout the study period of around 24 weeks, patients also received therapeutic DPC doses to the scalp every week. Blood samples were taken from patients before sensitization (week 0) and at 2, 6 and about 24 weeks after DPC sensitization. The study tracked peripheral blood TCR repertoire changes in vivo during primary and secondary sensitization to the hapten diphenylcyclopropenone (DPC) in alopecia patients. For TCR sequencing, blood came from twenty-nine alopecia patients at anywhere from one to four time points (pre-sensitization, 2, 6 and 24 weeks).

A remark on this clonotype: This clone's antigen is unknown. Base qualities are not provided; no much larger clone lies one nucleotide away.

Explained via the paper, the time point label denotes: patch test 2, 6 weeks after DPC sensitization. Explained via the paper, the treatment or condition label denotes: therapeutic diphenylcyclopropenone sensitization with weekly scalp DPC. At every patch-test visit, the blood draw took place before the patch test was put on. To be eligible, patients had to be aged 18 to 70, diagnosed with alopecia and judged suitable for DPC therapy, while pregnant patients were excluded. Total RNA was isolated from unfractionated whole blood collected in Tempus Blood RNA tubes. General findings and caveats noted by the study authors: After repeated subsampling, the strength of the expansion versus patch-test correlation and the threshold at which it became significant changed. Because all patients had alopecia, a presumed autoimmune disease, the immune response of the patients might differ from that of healthy individuals. Patch test score correlated positively with the number of PT1 expanded TCRs, reaching significance at thresholds 8, 16 and 32 but not at 4. Compared with pre-sensitization or healthy control sets, expanded TCRs formed significantly more large CDR3 similarity clusters, which is consistent with antigen-driven responses. DPC sensitization did not change the number of TCRs with a frequency above 1 in 1000, and there was no evidence of changes in global repertoire structure.

The CDR3 measures 15 amino acids from cysteine to phenylalanine. Of the read, only the CDR3 DNA is kept; its 45 bases are in frame from base 1. From the germline V gene, CDR1 is LGHNA and CDR2 is YSLEER. At the junction V is shortened by 0 bases and J by 5 bases, with 14 bases in between. The library was built by means of RACE. For sequencing, a NextSeq 500 was employed. During library preparation, unique molecular identifiers were attached to individual cDNA molecules so that TCRs could be counted in a quantitative, reproducible way. From each blood RNA sample, both TCR alpha and TCR beta chains were sequenced. Under the source paper's analysis protocol: A median of around 96,000 TCRs per sample was observed, with a range of roughly 23,224 to 750,000. V, J and CDR3 annotation of the TCR reads was performed with the Decombinator software suite. To make PS versus PT1 abundance plots, every sample was subsampled to the same number of TCRs (28,000). TCRs were defined as expanded if absent before sensitization and observed at least eight times at the 2-week time point. Clones were called with MiXCR by TCRdb after fastp trimmed the public reads at Q25, and only in-frame beta chains were retained. Merged by CDR3 protein, the rows form single entries marked with the most common genes and DNA. TCRdb's processing, not the study's, gives the V and J calls here. This sample gives 350,000 to 400,000 distinct CDR3 sequences in total; 6% to 7% of them show up just once. Around 5.8% of the sample comes from the top ten.

The rearrangement joined TRBV4-3 to TRBJ2-7; the D gene cannot be named for sure. The origin of this receptor is a woman in her late teens or twenties with alopecia areata. Some clones in this sample may be carry-over from other donors' samples. The sequenced sample was whole blood, obtained in connection with sensitization to the hapten diphenylcyclopropenone (DPC). The CDR3 sequence is CASSQDASRNNEQYF. The base sequence is TGCGCCAGCAGCCAAGATGCGAGTAGGAACAACGAGCAGTACTTC.